These 30 T cell receptor beta chains came from one sample sequenced in a study of blood T cells in healthy people across ages (dated by TCRdb to about 2015). Library construction relied on 5' RACE. Sequencing instrument: Illumina HiSeq 2500. A second PCR of about 6 to 12 cycles was performed with a sample-barcoded 5' primer and a J-beta primer mix. TCRdb took the public reads, trimmed them with fastp at Q25, ran MiXCR for clone calling and kept in-frame beta chains. Rows are combined by CDR3 protein, so each entry shows the most common genes and DNA. The sample table holds 850,000 to 1,100,000 distinct CDR3 sequences, of which under 40% were seen once. Jointly, the top ten make up less than 15% of the sample. The material sequenced was blood. The origin of the receptors is a man aged 18 to 35 in good health.

With regard to this clonotype: A much larger clone lies one base from this, so it may be a read error. The rearrangement links TRBV20-1 to TRBJ2-1; D is uncertain. Germline CDR1 and CDR2: DFQATT and SNEGSKA (reference sequence). The CDR3 consists of 15 residues. In nucleotides, the CDR3 is TGCAGTGCTAGAGATCGACGCGTCTCCTACAATGGGCAGTTCTTC. This translates into CSARDRRVSYNGQFF.

This clonotype was seen repeatedly, ten times or more. This chain joins TRBV5-1 and TRBJ2-1; D is unclear. The CDR3 is 16 amino acids. The germline CDR1 and CDR2 sequences are SGHRS and YFSETQ. Trimming shortened V by 0 bases and J by 8 bases, and 18 bases separated the two germline ends. CDR3 in amino acids: CASSLGLGRAVHEQFF. CDR3 bases: TGCGCCAGCAGCTTGGGCCTCGGAAGGGCTGTGCATGAGCAGTTCTTC.

This clonotype was seen a handful of times. The chain recombines TRBV9 with TRBJ2-3; 12 nucleotides agree with TRBD2. This CDR3 spans 16 amino acids. Germline lookup yields CDR1 SGDLS and CDR2 YYNGEE. Trimming cost V 2 bases and J 5 bases; bases outside gene matches: 6. As DNA, the CDR3 is TGTGCCAGCAGCGTTCTAGCGGGGGGGCTCAGAGATACGCAGTATTTT. Amino acid sequence: CASSVLAGGLRDTQYF.

This clonotype was recorded at least ten times. The V and J genes are TRBV6-2 or TRBV6-3 and TRBJ1-1; D may be TRBD1 (5 bases). In germline, CDR1 is MNHEY, CDR2 SVGEGT. This CDR3 is built from 14 residues. With 3 bases removed from V and 1 base from J, the gap between germline ends came to 9 bases. The CDR3 region is CASSYGRGNTEAFF. For the CDR3, the DNA is TGTGCCAGCAGTTATGGGAGGGGGAACACTGAAGCTTTCTTT.

This chain uses TRBV29-1 with TRBJ2-3; D gene unclear. This CDR3 has 14 amino acids. CDR1 and CDR2 from the germline V gene are SQVTM and ANQGSEA. The V gene lost 3 bases and the J gene lost 0 bases, with 10 bases spanning the gap. In DNA, the CDR3 is TGCAGCGTTGATGCGTCGGATAGCACAGATACGCAGTATTTT. Encoded protein: CSVDASDSTDTQYF.

The chain links TRBV7-2 to TRBJ1-2; possibly TRBD1 for D (5 bases). The V and J ends lost 5 bases and 7 bases respectively, with 11 bases between them. Germline values: CDR1 SGHTA, CDR2 FQGNSA. The CDR3 totals 12 residues. The CDR3 coding sequence is TGTGCCAGCAGCACACAGGCCATTGGCTACACCTTC. This codes for CASSTQAIGYTF.

This chain links TRBV11-1 with TRBJ2-1; unclear D gene. CDR1 SGHAT and CDR2 FQDESV come from the germline V gene (reference sequence). The V and J ends lost 4 bases and 10 bases respectively, with 17 bases between them. The CDR3 contains 14 residues. CDR3 region: CASSSDPHSYEQFF. The CDR3 DNA reads TGTGCCAGCAGCTCGGACCCCCACTCCTACGAGCAGTTCTTC.

The rearrangement joins TRBV5-1 to TRBJ2-7; a possible D gene is TRBD1 (6 bases). Germline CDR1 SGHRS, CDR2 YFSETQ. Trimming removed 6 bases from V and 3 bases from J, with 16 bases in between. This CDR3 has 14 residues. The CDR3 DNA is TGCGCCAGCACCCTGGGGGACACCTACTACGAGCAGTACTTC. Protein sequence: CASTLGDTYYEQYF.

The rearrangement joins TRBV4-3 to TRBJ1-6; maybe TRBD1 (6 bases). Germline CDR1 and CDR2: LGHNA and YSLEER. This CDR3 region has 17 residues. V lost 0 bases and J 3 bases, leaving 12 bases between the germline ends. The CDR3: CASSQEPGVHYNSPLHF. The CDR3 coding sequence is TGCGCCAGCAGCCAAGAGCCAGGGGTCCACTATAATTCACCCCTCCACTTT.

This clonotype was seen a handful of times. This chain connects TRBV9 to TRBJ2-1; either TRBD1 or TRBD2 may supply D (6 bases each). The germline CDR1 and CDR2 sequences are SGDLS and YYNGEE. V lost 0 bases and J 4 bases, leaving 20 bases between the germline ends. This CDR3 has 18 amino acids. The DNA of the CDR3 is TGTGCCAGCAGCGTAGGTGCCGCGCGTCCGGGGGCGTACAATGAGCAGTTCTTC. This codes for CASSVGAARPGAYNEQFF. Full variable domain (outside the CDR3, taken from reference TRBV9 and TRBJ2-1): DSGVTQTPKHLITATGQRVTLRCSPRSGDLSVYWYQQSLDQGLQFLIQYYNGEERAKGNILERFSAQQFPDLHSELNLSSLELGDSALYFCASSVGAARPGAYNEQFFGPGTRLTVL.

The V call is TRBV10-3, the J call TRBJ2-1, with 10 bases aligning to TRBD1. Germline-derived CDR1 and CDR2 are ENHRY and SYGVKD. This CDR3 region has 16 residues. V trimming: 10 bases; J trimming: 5 bases; junction bases outside the gene matches: 14. This CDR3 reads CATAAPGQGKNNEQFF. In DNA, the CDR3 is TGTGCCACCGCCGCCCCGGGACAGGGGAAGAACAATGAGCAGTTCTTC.

This chain connects TRBV12-3 or TRBV12-4 to TRBJ1-1; D is undetermined. Trimming removed 5 bases at V and 3 bases at J, with 4 bases between. The CDR3 totals 11 residues. The CDR3 sequence is CASSKDTEAFF. The CDR3 DNA is TGTGCCAGCAGTAAGGACACTGAAGCTTTCTTT.

This chain joins TRBV2 and TRBJ1-5; the D gene is possibly TRBD1 (6 bases). This CDR3 comprises 14 residues. V was pared by 6 bases and J by 1 base, with 10 bases between. From germline, CDR1 is SNHLY and CDR2 FYNNEI. CDR3 sequence (DNA): TGTGCCAGCAGAATTCAGGGGAGCAATCAGCCCCAGCATTTT. It yields the protein CASRIQGSNQPQHF.

The rearrangement joins TRBV20-1 to TRBJ1-5; D unresolved. Trimming took 3 bases from V and 1 from J, leaving 13 bases between them. CDR3 length equals 15 residues. Germline loops: CDR1 DFQATT, CDR2 SNEGSKA (reference sequence). The CDR3 protein is CSASPTSGSNQPQHF. The CDR3 nucleotides read TGCAGTGCTAGTCCAACCTCGGGCAGCAATCAGCCCCAGCATTTT.

This chain joins TRBV7-9 and TRBJ1-4; 10 nucleotides agree with TRBD1. CDR3 size: 17 residues. Germline V gene sequence: CDR1 SEHNR, CDR2 FQNEAQ (reference sequence). The V and J ends lost 4 bases and 5 bases, in that order; junction bases with no gene match: 10. The CDR3 region is CASSSTYPGQGNEKLFF. In DNA, the CDR3 is TGTGCCAGCAGCTCAACCTACCCGGGACAGGGGAATGAAAAACTGTTTTTT.

The rearrangement uses TRBV5-1 and TRBJ1-1; weak D call: TRBD1 (5 bases). The germline V and J ends were trimmed by 4 bases and 3 bases, with 13 bases remaining between them. This CDR3 is 14 amino acids long. Per the germline V gene, CDR1 is SGHRS and CDR2 is YFSETQ. The DNA of the CDR3 is TGCGCCAGCAGCCCGGGACGAGAGGACACTGAAGCTTTCTTT. It encodes CASSPGREDTEAFF.

J is TRBJ2-5 and V is TRBV6-6; D possibly corresponds to TRBD2 (5 bases). The CDR3 runs to 14 residues. V was clipped by 5 bases and J by 0 bases, with 10 bases between them. Germline CDR1 is MNHNY and CDR2 is SVGAGI (reference sequence). The DNA of the CDR3 is TGTGCCAGCAGTGCTGAGCGGAACCAAGAGACCCAGTACTTC. Translation: CASSAERNQETQYF.

This clonotype was seen once. The V and J genes are TRBV20-1 and TRBJ2-5; a weak D match, TRBD1 (6 bases). The CDR3 has 16 amino acids. With 1 base removed from V and 11 bases from J, the gap between germline ends came to 26 bases. Germline V gene lookup returns CDR1 DFQATT and CDR2 SNEGSKA (reference sequence). The CDR3 spells CSARAIGGPSYNEQYF. The CDR3 DNA sequence: TGCAGTGCTAGAGCAATAGGGGGACCCTCCTACAATGAGCAGTACTTC.

This chain joins TRBV20-1 and TRBJ1-1; D remains ambiguous. This CDR3 spans 15 amino acids. Trimming left V 3 bases short and J 3 bases short, with 17 bases between. The germline gives CDR1 DFQATT, CDR2 SNEGSKA (reference sequence). The CDR3 here is CSARETGLRDTEAFF. In DNA form, the CDR3 reads TGCAGTGCTAGGGAGACGGGCTTAAGGGACACTGAAGCTTTCTTT.

J is TRBJ1-2 and V is TRBV19, with 7 positions matching TRBD1. The V segment lost 4 bases and the J segment 6 bases; nucleotides outside the gene matches: 8. The CDR3 runs to 14 residues. Germline CDR1 and CDR2: LNHDA and SQIVND (reference sequence). The CDR3: CASSTSWDSDGYTF. The CDR3 region has the DNA TGTGCCAGTAGTACCAGTTGGGACAGTGATGGCTACACCTTC.

Of note for this clonotype: Germline and junction disagree at one end, which may indicate a read error. V and J are TRBV2 and TRBJ2-7, with D perhaps matching TRBD1 (5 bases). Germline V gene sequence: CDR1 SNHLY, CDR2 FYNNEI. The CDR3 runs to 13 residues. CDR3 protein: CACSLSQVYEQYF. The CDR3 region has the DNA TGTGCCTGCAGCCTCTCACAGGTTTACGAGCAGTACTTC. The entire variable domain, with the rest obtained from reference TRBV2 and TRBJ2-7, is as follows: EPEVTQTPSHQVTQMGQEVILRCVPISNHLYFYWYRQILGQKVEFLVSFYNNEISEKSEIFDDQFSVERPDGSNFTLKIRSTKLEDSAMYFCACSLSQVYEQYFGPGTRLTVT.

This clonotype was counted a single time. The J gene is TRBJ1-5, the V gene TRBV20-1; D gene ambiguous. CDR1 and CDR2 from the germline V gene are DFQATT and SNEGSKA (reference sequence). V was trimmed by 3 bases and J by 6 bases, leaving 9 bases between them. This CDR3 has 12 residues. CDR3 residues: CSASVWGQPQHF. In DNA, the CDR3 is TGCAGTGCTAGTGTGTGGGGTCAGCCCCAGCATTTT.

The J gene is TRBJ1-1, the V gene TRBV12-3 or TRBV12-4; 7 bases are shared with TRBD1. J lost 5 bases, V lost 6 bases, and 9 bases had no gene match. This CDR3 has 14 amino acids. The CDR3 here is CASRNRGSGTEAFF. CDR3 DNA sequence: TGTGCCAGCAGAAACAGGGGATCGGGTACTGAAGCTTTCTTT.

The rearrangement links TRBV29-1 to TRBJ2-3; 7 bases are a match to TRBD1. The CDR3 is 13 amino acids. Germline loops: CDR1 SQVTM, CDR2 ANQGSEA. J gave up 0 bases and V 4 bases, and 1 base lay outside the gene matches. The CDR3 coding sequence is TGCAGCGTTGCGGGACAGAGCACAGATACGCAGTATTTT. This encodes CSVAGQSTDTQYF.

This clonotype was seen a few times. This rearrangement joins TRBV12-3 or TRBV12-4 to TRBJ2-2; D may match TRBD1 or TRBD2 (6 bases each). The CDR3 runs 14 residues. V shed 8 bases and J shed 2 bases, with 12 bases lying between them. The CDR3 sequence is CASRGGTNTGELFF. The CDR3 DNA follows: TGTGCCAGCCGCGGCGGGACAAACACCGGGGAGCTGTTTTTT.

This clonotype appeared once. The rearrangement joins TRBV5-1 to TRBJ2-5; D may match TRBD1 or TRBD2 (5 bases each). Germline assignment: CDR1 SGHRS and CDR2 YFSETQ. CDR3 length: 16 amino acids. Trimming took 5 bases from V and 11 from J, leaving 28 bases between them. The CDR3 DNA reads as TGCGCCAGCAGGTATGCCGGGACCGTCTCCTACAATGAGCAGTACTTC. Translated, it gives CASRYAGTVSYNEQYF.

V is TRBV18 and J is TRBJ1-5; D remains unclear. Germline CDR1 KGHSH, CDR2 LQKENI. CDR3 length: 10 amino acids. V was trimmed by 3 bases and J by 8 bases, leaving 2 bases between them. The CDR3 DNA is TGTGCCAGCTCACCTAAGCCCCAGCATTTT. It is translated as CASSPKPQHF.

The genes are TRBV4-1 and TRBJ1-1, with D perhaps matching TRBD1 (6 bases). CDR1 is MGHRA, CDR2 YSYEKL, per germline. There are 16 residues in the CDR3. Between the trimmed V and J ends, which lost 0 bases and 2 bases, there was a span of 13 bases. The CDR3 is CASSQDQPGANTEAFF. For the CDR3, the DNA is TGCGCCAGCAGCCAAGATCAACCAGGGGCAAACACTGAAGCTTTCTTT.

This clonotype was seen many times. The rearrangement links TRBV12-3 or TRBV12-4 to TRBJ2-1; 7 positions match TRBD1. The CDR3 contains 14 residues. V dropped 3 bases and J dropped 3; count of bases not matched to a gene: 2. The CDR3 loop reads CASSFRTGYNEQFF. The CDR3 DNA sequence: TGTGCCAGCAGTTTCCGGACAGGCTACAATGAGCAGTTCTTC.

The rearrangement links TRBV7-8 to TRBJ1-1; D unresolved. The CDR3 sequence is 14 residues long. Per the germline V gene, CDR1 is SGHVS and CDR2 is FQNEAQ. With 1 base removed from V and 4 bases from J, the gap between germline ends came to 10 bases. In nucleotides, the CDR3 is TGTGCCAGCAGCTTAGAGGCGGGGAGCACTGAAGCTTTCTTT. Encoded protein: CASSLEAGSTEAFF.